This T cell receptor (beta chain) was obtained from a study of glioma-infiltrating T cells. This clonotype has only a few counts. Its antigen is as yet unknown. Using RNA template, CDR3s of TCR alpha and beta were amplified with iRepertoire arm-PCR. One-step reverse transcription and amplification started from about 100-400 ng of tissue mRNA or PBMC total RNA. MiXCR was run by TCRdb on the multiplex PCR reads, yielding one entry per CDR3 protein. The sample yields under 20,000 distinct CDR3 sequences, roughly 60% seen once. General study points: Tissue and blood shared very few CDR3 sequences. Gliomas, especially low-grade, showed above-expected tissue-blood divergence; non-neoplastic patients showed below.

This CDR3 region has 13 residues. Looked up from germline, CDR1 is SGHTA and CDR2 is FQGNSA. V was clipped by 5 bases and J by 5 bases, with 12 bases between them. The source is a human donor with low-grade glioma or glioblastoma, undergoing nonglioma brain surgery, or in good health (not recorded which). The sample consisted of glioma tissue, nonneoplastic brain tissue, or PBMCs (not recorded which). J is TRBJ1-1 and V is TRBV7-2; tentative D call: TRBD1 (6 bases). CDR3 DNA: TGTGCCAGCAGCCCACAGGGTACGACTGAAGCTTTCTTT. This codes for CASSPQGTTEAFF.